This TCR beta chain was recovered during a study of shared clonotypes between healthy human individuals. About the study: Donors, aged 18 to 49, were a couple of women and a few men.

The study, taken as a whole, reports: Four donors had about 5.1% of their naive CD4 clonotypes in common. As a rule, naive subsets had a larger estimated richness than memory subsets.

Notes on this clone: The antigen remains unidentified.

The data were produced by immunoSEQ multiplex PCR, yet TCRdb's version contains in-frame clones alone and is incomplete. Of roughly 2,300,000 clones listed, around 92% are singletons. Sequenced material: naive CD4+ T cells from PBMCs. Specified subset: CD45RA+ positively selected. The sequence derives from a man aged 18 to 35 in good health. Some clones in this sample may be carry-over from other donors' samples.

The CDR3 region is CASSPSLGETQYF. The CDR3 nucleotides read TGTGCCAGCAGTCCCAGTCTAGGTGAGACCCAGTACTTC. The J gene is TRBJ2-5, the V gene TRBV28; no clear D gene. The CDR3 length is 13 residues. V shed 5 bases and J shed 5 bases, with 12 bases lying between them. CDR1 and CDR2 from the germline V gene are MDHEN and SYDVKM.